The 32 T cell receptor beta chains reported below all come from one sample, sequenced in a study of blood T cell repertoires in COVID-19. Produced via immunoSEQ multiplex PCR; TCRdb's table is partial and in-frame only. The sample records 55,000 to 90,000 clones, 65% to 85% being singletons. Sequenced: peripheral blood. The receptor set was obtained from a woman aged 55-70 years with acute or convalescent COVID-19.

The chain links TRBV19 to TRBJ2-5; possible D gene TRBD2, 6 bases. V lost 7 bases to trimming and J lost 5 bases, with 14 bases between them. The CDR3 contains 13 residues. Germline CDR1 LNHDA, CDR2 SQIVND (reference sequence). The CDR3 loop reads CASNAGRGETQYF. As DNA, the CDR3 is TGTGCCAGTAACGCCGGGCGGGGCGAGACCCAGTACTTC.

V gene TRBV10-2 combines with J gene TRBJ1-3, with D unclear. The germline V gene encodes CDR1 WSHSY and CDR2 SAAADI. V was clipped by 6 bases and J by 2 bases, with 11 bases between them. This CDR3 spans 14 amino acids. The CDR3 sequence is CASRENPAGNTIYF. The DNA for the CDR3 is TGCGCCAGCAGAGAAAATCCGGCTGGAAACACCATATATTTT.

The V call is TRBV11-2, the J call TRBJ1-2, with D possibly being TRBD1 (5 bases). Germline-derived CDR1 and CDR2 are SGHAT and FQNNGV. Trimming left V 4 bases short and J 2 bases short, with 17 bases between. This CDR3 comprises 16 residues. The CDR3: CASSSPQGNPNYGYTF. Written as DNA, the CDR3 is TGTGCCAGCAGCTCTCCGCAGGGCAACCCCAACTATGGCTACACCTTC.

V is TRBV7-9 and J is TRBJ2-3; 8 bases are shared with TRBD2. The CDR3 contains 15 residues. Germline V gene data show CDR1 as SEHNR and CDR2 as FQNEAQ (reference sequence). The ends lost 1 base at V and 2 bases at J; junction bases unmatched: 2. The CDR3 protein is CASSLVAGNTDTQYF. As DNA, the CDR3 is TGTGCCAGCAGCTTAGTAGCGGGGAACACAGATACGCAGTATTTT.

This sequence joins TRBV24-1 and TRBJ1-2; 9 bases line up with TRBD1. There are 15 residues in the CDR3. Losses at the gene ends were 5 bases for V and 4 bases for J; bases not matched to a gene: 7. Germline V gives CDR1 KGHDR, CDR2 SFDVKD. The DNA of the CDR3 is TGTGCCACCAGTGCTCCGGGACAGGGAATCTATGGCTACACCTTC. Amino acid sequence: CATSAPGQGIYGYTF.

This clone was observed a single time. The chain joins TRBV7-2 to TRBJ2-3; 9 nucleotides match TRBD2. The CDR3 length is 16 residues. CDR1 and CDR2 (germline): SGHTA, FQGNSA. Trimming removed 5 bases from V and 2 bases from J; junction bases left unmatched: 8. Written as DNA, the CDR3 is TGTGCCAGCAGCCCACAGAGCGGGGGGTTCACAGATACGCAGTATTTT. It is translated as CASSPQSGGFTDTQYF. Complete variable domain (other parts from reference TRBV7-2 and TRBJ2-3): GAGVSQSPSNKVTEKGKDVELRCDPISGHTALYWYRQSLGQGLEFLIYFQGNSAPDKSGLPSDRFSAERTGGSVSTLTIQRTQQEDSAVYLCASSPQSGGFTDTQYFGPGTRLTVL.

The chain couples TRBV6-4 to TRBJ1-5; TRBD1 might be the D (5 bases). V shed 5 bases and J shed 7 bases, with 18 bases lying between them. The germline gives CDR1 MRHNA, CDR2 SNTAGT. This CDR3 is 15 amino acids long. Here the CDR3 reads CASSTHYGGEQPQHF. In DNA, the CDR3 is TGTGCCAGCAGTACTCACTACGGGGGGGAACAGCCCCAGCATTTT.

This chain joins TRBV3-1 (or the pseudogene TRBV3-2) and TRBJ1-6; D remains ambiguous. The CDR3 covers 14 residues. V lost 4 bases to trimming and J lost 7 bases, with 11 bases between them. CDR1 and CDR2 (germline): LGHDT, YNNKEL (reference sequence). The CDR3: CASSLKTGNSPLHF. CDR3 coding DNA: TGTGCCAGCAGCCTTAAGACGGGGAATTCACCCCTCCACTTT.

As DNA, the CDR3 is TGTGCCAGCAGCCCTCTCGGCCTATCAGACAGGACCTCCTATGGCTACACCTTC. As protein: CASSPLGLSDRTSYGYTF. The chain combines TRBV4-2 with TRBJ1-2, with TRBD1 as a possible D gene (6 bases). Per the germline V gene, CDR1 is LGHNA and CDR2 is YNFKEQ. V dropped 4 bases and J dropped 4 bases, with 25 bases sitting between them. CDR3 length: 18 amino acids.

This chain's CDR3 is CASSLVPSGGSYEQYF. In nucleotides, the CDR3 is TGTGCCAGCAGCTTAGTCCCTAGCGGGGGTTCATACGAGCAGTACTTC. The rearrangement joins TRBV7-9 to TRBJ2-7; TRBD2 agrees at 10 bases. Trimming took 1 base from V and 4 from J; bases not matched to a gene: 7. Germline-derived CDR1 and CDR2 are SEHNR and FQNEAQ (reference sequence). The CDR3 runs 16 residues.

J is TRBJ2-3 and V is TRBV11-2; 8 bases align to TRBD2. Trimming cost V 5 bases and J 6 bases; bases outside gene matches: 13. There are 16 residues in the CDR3. The germline CDR1 and CDR2 sequences are SGHAT and FQNNGV. Here the CDR3 DNA reads TGTGCCAGCAGCAACTCACAGCGGGGGTCATGGGATACGCAGTATTTT. Its translation is CASSNSQRGSWDTQYF.

The chain links TRBV5-1 to TRBJ2-3, with TRBD2 matching 14 bases. Germline CDR1 SGHRS, CDR2 YFSETQ. V shed 4 bases and J 7 bases; nucleotides not matched to a gene: 5. This CDR3 contains 15 residues. For the CDR3, the DNA is TGCGCCAGCAGCAGGACTAGCGGGGGGCTTCATACGCAGTATTTT. The encoded protein is CASSRTSGGLHTQYF.

The chain joins TRBV29-1 to TRBJ1-4, with 9 bases lining up with TRBD1. CDR1 is SQVTM, CDR2 ANQGSEA, per germline. CDR3 size: 17 residues. The J segment lost 8 bases and the V segment lost 0 bases, leaving 13 bases of the junction unmatched. CDR3 loop: CSVEDRPSGTGQEKLFF. Here the CDR3 DNA reads TGCAGCGTTGAAGATCGACCCTCCGGGACAGGGCAGGAAAAACTGTTTTTT.

The chain recombines TRBV5-1 with TRBJ2-1; D might be TRBD1 (6 bases). Germline values: CDR1 SGHRS, CDR2 YFSETQ. CDR3 length: 15 residues. V lost 4 bases to trimming and J lost 5 bases, with 16 bases between them. CDR3 loop: CASSPGWTADNEQFF. CDR3 coding DNA: TGCGCCAGCAGCCCGGGATGGACAGCAGACAATGAGCAGTTCTTC.

This chain links TRBV5-6 with TRBJ1-2; weak D call: TRBD1 (5 bases). The CDR3 runs to 14 residues. Germline V gene data show CDR1 as SGHDT and CDR2 as YYEEEE. V lost 2 bases and J 4 bases, leaving 12 bases between the germline ends. The CDR3 loop reads CASSFGYDSYGYTF. The CDR3 DNA reads as TGTGCCAGCAGCTTTGGTTACGACAGCTATGGCTACACCTTC.

The CDR3, as DNA: TGCGCCAGCAGCTTAATGGGGACAGGGGGCTCTAATGAGCAGTTCTTC. Protein sequence: CASSLMGTGGSNEQFF. The chain is built from TRBV5-1 and TRBJ2-1; 12 positions match TRBD1. The CDR3 has 16 residues. Per the germline V gene, CDR1 is SGHRS and CDR2 is YFSETQ. The V gene end was trimmed by 2 bases and the J gene end by 7 bases; junction bases not matched to a gene: 7.

In DNA form, the CDR3 reads TGCGCCAGCAGCCAAGCGGAAAGGGGGCTTTCCGAGCAGTACTTC. Its translation: CASSQAERGLSEQYF. The rearrangement links TRBV4-1 to TRBJ2-7, with 7 bases aligning to TRBD1. Germline values: CDR1 MGHRA, CDR2 YSYEKL. This CDR3 spans 15 amino acids. J was trimmed by 6 bases and V by 1 base; bases with no gene match: 9.

This clone came up once. The V and J genes are TRBV27 and TRBJ2-1; TRBD2 is a possible D gene (8 bases). Trimming removed 0 bases at V and 11 bases at J, with 29 bases between. The CDR3 covers 19 residues. Germline CDR1 is MNHEY and CDR2 is SMNVEV (reference sequence). The CDR3 coding sequence is TGTGCCAGCAGTTTATCGGGCTTGAGGGGACAGACTAGCGTATGGAAGCAGTTCTTC. This codes for CASSLSGLRGQTSVWKQFF.

The rearrangement uses TRBV4-1 and TRBJ2-7; weak D call: TRBD1 (5 bases). V gave up 3 bases and J gave up 1 base, with 7 bases separating them. This CDR3 has 13 residues. The germline V gene has CDR1 MGHRA and CDR2 YSYEKL. CDR3 loop: CASSQTESYEQYF. As DNA, the CDR3 is TGCGCCAGCAGCCAGACAGAGTCCTACGAGCAGTACTTC.

The CDR3 DNA follows: TGCGCCAGCAGCTTGGCGGGAGCGAACACTGAAGCTTTCTTT. This sequence encodes CASSLAGANTEAFF. The rearrangement joins TRBV5-1 to TRBJ1-1; no firm D call. Germline V gene sequence: CDR1 SGHRS, CDR2 YFSETQ. Trimming took 0 bases from V and 1 from J, leaving 7 bases between them. The CDR3 runs to 14 residues.

This sequence joins TRBV4-1 and TRBJ1-2, with a tentative D call TRBD1 (5 bases). Trimming stripped 1 base from V and 6 bases from J, with 12 bases between. The CDR3 is 14 amino acids. Per the germline V gene, CDR1 is MGHRA and CDR2 is YSYEKL. Here the CDR3 reads CASSQVVGGDGYTF. The CDR3 region has the DNA TGCGCCAGCAGCCAAGTCGTCGGGGGAGATGGCTACACCTTC.

The chain links TRBV3-1 (or the pseudogene TRBV3-2) to TRBJ1-4, with 9 bases aligning to TRBD1. After removal of 5 bases from V and 5 bases from J, the junction contained 3 bases not matched to a gene. The CDR3 is 14 amino acids. Germline CDR1 and CDR2: LGHDT and YNNKEL (reference sequence). In DNA form, the CDR3 reads TGTGCCAGCAGCTTAGACAGGGGGAATGAAAAACTGTTTTTT. Translated: CASSLDRGNEKLFF.

The V call is TRBV2, the J call TRBJ2-2; D ambiguous. Trimming removed 5 bases from V and 8 bases from J, with 15 bases in between. The germline V gene encodes CDR1 SNHLY and CDR2 FYNNEI. CDR3 size: 14 residues. This CDR3 reads CASSPSTVGGELFF. The CDR3 bases are TGTGCCAGCAGTCCCTCCACGGTCGGGGGGGAGCTGTTTTTT.

The chain joins TRBV5-1 to TRBJ2-3; 9 bases map to TRBD1. The trim removed 4 bases at V and 5 bases at J, leaving 14 bases unmatched. From germline, CDR1 is SGHRS and CDR2 YFSETQ. The CDR3 is 17 amino acids. The CDR3 reads CASSLSQHRGPGDTQYF. The CDR3 DNA sequence: TGCGCCAGCAGCCTGTCGCAGCACAGGGGGCCTGGAGATACGCAGTATTTT.

This clone showed up just once. This sequence joins TRBV5-1 and TRBJ2-3, with 9 nucleotides matching TRBD1. Germline V gene data show CDR1 as SGHRS and CDR2 as YFSETQ. The CDR3 has 15 residues. The ends lost 3 bases at V and 1 base at J; junction bases unmatched: 3. The CDR3 protein is CASSWTGVGTDTQYF. DNA of the CDR3: TGCGCCAGCAGCTGGACAGGGGTGGGCACAGATACGCAGTATTTT. Drawing the rest from reference TRBV5-1 and TRBJ2-3, the complete variable domain is KAGVTQTPRYLIKTRGQQVTLSCSPISGHRSVSWYQQTPGQGLQFLFEYFSETQRNKGNFPGRFSGRQFSNSRSEMNVSTLELGDSALYLCASSWTGVGTDTQYFGPGTRLTVL.

The gene calls are TRBV9 and TRBJ2-7, with TRBD2 matching 9 bases. Germline V lookup: CDR1 SGDLS, CDR2 YYNGEE. Trimming removed 1 base from V and 3 bases from J; junction bases left unmatched: 8. This CDR3 is 16 amino acids long. This chain's CDR3 is CASSVTPASGDYEQYF. For the CDR3, the DNA is TGTGCCAGCAGCGTAACCCCGGCTAGCGGGGACTACGAGCAGTACTTC.

The chain is built from TRBV7-2 and TRBJ2-4; 10 positions match TRBD1. V trimming: 2 bases; J trimming: 6 bases; junction bases outside the gene matches: 7. This CDR3 is 16 amino acids long. Germline V CDR1 and CDR2: SGHTA, FQGNSA. The CDR3 DNA reads TGTGCCAGCAGCTTAATCGGGACAGGGGTGGGAAACATTCAGTACTTC. Encoded protein: CASSLIGTGVGNIQYF.

The rearrangement joins TRBV7-3 to TRBJ2-3; D not certain. CDR3 length: 15 amino acids. Per germline, CDR1 SGHTA and CDR2 FQGTGA. V was trimmed by 1 base and J by 0 bases, leaving 8 bases between them. The CDR3 reads CASSLNPTSTDTQYF. DNA of the CDR3: TGTGCCAGCAGCTTAAACCCGACAAGCACAGATACGCAGTATTTT.

This rearrangement joins TRBV3-1 (or the pseudogene TRBV3-2) to TRBJ1-2; TRBD1 aligns across 7 bases. CDR1 is LGHDT and CDR2 is YNNKEL in the germline V gene (reference sequence). The CDR3 is made up of 15 amino acids. V was clipped by 5 bases and J by 2 bases; unmatched bases: 8. CDR3 residues: CASSSVRGRNYGYTF. The CDR3 coding sequence is TGTGCCAGCAGCTCCGTCAGGGGGAGGAACTATGGCTACACCTTC.

The V call is TRBV19, the J call TRBJ2-7, with 8 bases lining up with TRBD1. The germline V gene has CDR1 LNHDA and CDR2 SQIVND (reference sequence). This CDR3 has 15 amino acids. The J segment lost 3 bases and the V segment lost 3 bases, leaving 7 bases of the junction unmatched. CDR3 coding DNA: TGTGCCAGTAGTATGTCCAGGGGGCCCAACTACGAGCAGTACTTC. Protein: CASSMSRGPNYEQYF.

V usage is TRBV5-1 and J usage is TRBJ1-2, with D maybe TRBD1 (6 bases). CDR3 length: 13 amino acids. Germline CDR1 is SGHRS and CDR2 is YFSETQ. Trimming left V 0 bases short and J 8 bases short, with 11 bases between. CDR3 bases: TGCGCCAGCAGCTTGGGACAGGTTGCGGGCTACACCTTC. This gives the protein CASSLGQVAGYTF.

The V and J genes are TRBV24-1 and TRBJ1-5, with no clear D. The length of the CDR3 is 12 residues. V was clipped by 6 bases and J by 3 bases, with 5 bases between them. Per germline, CDR1 KGHDR and CDR2 SFDVKD. In DNA form, the CDR3 reads TGTGCCACCAGTACAAACAATCAGCCCCAGCATTTT. Encoded protein: CATSTNNQPQHF.